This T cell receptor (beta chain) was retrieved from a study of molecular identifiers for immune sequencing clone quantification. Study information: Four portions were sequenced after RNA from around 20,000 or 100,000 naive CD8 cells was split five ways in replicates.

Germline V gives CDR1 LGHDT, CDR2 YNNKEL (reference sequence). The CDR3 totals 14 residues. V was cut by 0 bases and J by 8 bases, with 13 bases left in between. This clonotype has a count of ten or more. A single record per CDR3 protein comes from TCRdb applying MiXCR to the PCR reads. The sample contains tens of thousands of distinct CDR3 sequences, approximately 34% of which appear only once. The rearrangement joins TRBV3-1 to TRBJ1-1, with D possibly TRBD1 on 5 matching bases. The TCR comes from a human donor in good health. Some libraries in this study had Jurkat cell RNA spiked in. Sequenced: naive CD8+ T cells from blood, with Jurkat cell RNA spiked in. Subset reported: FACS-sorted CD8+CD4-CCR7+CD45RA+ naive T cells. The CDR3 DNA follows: TGTGCCAGCAGCCAAGATCCACCTAGGGACGAAGCTTTCTTT. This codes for CASSQDPPRDEAFF.